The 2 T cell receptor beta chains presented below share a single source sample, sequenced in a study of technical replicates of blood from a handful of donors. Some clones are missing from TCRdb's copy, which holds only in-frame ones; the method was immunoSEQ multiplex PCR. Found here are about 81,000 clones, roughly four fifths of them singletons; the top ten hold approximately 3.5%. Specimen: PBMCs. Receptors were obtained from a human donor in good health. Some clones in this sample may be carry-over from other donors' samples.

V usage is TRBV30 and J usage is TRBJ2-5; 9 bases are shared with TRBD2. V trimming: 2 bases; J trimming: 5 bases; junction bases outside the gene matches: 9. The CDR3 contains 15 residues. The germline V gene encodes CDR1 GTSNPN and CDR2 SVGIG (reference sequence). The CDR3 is CAWSFLAGTHETQYF. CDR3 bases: TGTGCCTGGAGTTTTCTAGCGGGGACCCACGAGACCCAGTACTTC. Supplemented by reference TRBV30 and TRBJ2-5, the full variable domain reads SQTIHQWPATLVQPVGSPLSLECTVEGTSNPNLYWYRQAAGRGLQLLFYSVGIGQISSEVPQNLSASRPQDRQFILSSKKLLLSDSGFYLCAWSFLAGTHETQYFGPGTRLLVL.

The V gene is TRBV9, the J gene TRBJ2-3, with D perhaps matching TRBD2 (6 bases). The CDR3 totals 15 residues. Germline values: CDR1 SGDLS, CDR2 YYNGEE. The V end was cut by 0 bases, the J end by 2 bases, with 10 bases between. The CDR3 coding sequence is TGTGCCAGCAGCGTAGGCGGGGCGTACACAGATACGCAGTATTTT. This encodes CASSVGGAYTDTQYF.